These 3 T cell receptor beta chains share one sample of origin, sequenced in a study of early T cells in non-severe SARS-CoV-2 infection. Each CDR3 protein is one row after TCRdb ran MiXCR on the 5' RACE reads. The top ten clones hold 4.7% of a sample with roughly 75,000 distinct CDR3 sequences, around 11% of them seen once. Material for sequencing was whole blood. The receptors were sampled from an adult who was a healthcare worker with PCR-confirmed SARS-CoV-2 infection or an uninfected control (not recorded which).

This clonotype was seen only a few times. This chain links TRBV7-6 with TRBJ2-3; 10 nucleotides line up with TRBD2. The CDR3 loop spans 18 amino acids. Germline V CDR1 and CDR2: SGHVS, FNYEAQ. V lost 2 bases to trimming and J lost 0 bases; unmatched junction nucleotides: 8. The CDR3 loop reads CASSLRLAGASSTDTQYF. The CDR3 DNA reads TGTGCCAGCAGCTTACGGCTAGCGGGGGCCTCTAGCACAGATACGCAGTATTTT.

At least ten counts were recorded for this clonotype. This rearrangement joins TRBV20-1 to TRBJ2-7; D is uncertain. Germline V lookup: CDR1 DFQATT, CDR2 SNEGSKA (reference sequence). CDR3 size: 15 residues. Trimming removed 1 base from V and 0 bases from J, with 13 bases in between. The CDR3 loop is CSARALGTVSYEQYF. CDR3 nucleotides: TGCAGTGCTAGAGCCCTCGGTACTGTCTCCTACGAGCAGTACTTC.

For the CDR3, the DNA is TGTGCCAGCAGTCCCCGATTCGACACGCCGAGGAGGGAGCAGTACTTC. It yields the protein CASSPRFDTPRREQYF. The rearrangement uses TRBV6-5 and TRBJ2-7; D possibly corresponds to TRBD2 (5 bases). CDR3 size: 16 residues. Trimming stripped 5 bases from V and 7 bases from J, with 24 bases between. CDR1 and CDR2 (germline): MNHEY, SVGAGI.